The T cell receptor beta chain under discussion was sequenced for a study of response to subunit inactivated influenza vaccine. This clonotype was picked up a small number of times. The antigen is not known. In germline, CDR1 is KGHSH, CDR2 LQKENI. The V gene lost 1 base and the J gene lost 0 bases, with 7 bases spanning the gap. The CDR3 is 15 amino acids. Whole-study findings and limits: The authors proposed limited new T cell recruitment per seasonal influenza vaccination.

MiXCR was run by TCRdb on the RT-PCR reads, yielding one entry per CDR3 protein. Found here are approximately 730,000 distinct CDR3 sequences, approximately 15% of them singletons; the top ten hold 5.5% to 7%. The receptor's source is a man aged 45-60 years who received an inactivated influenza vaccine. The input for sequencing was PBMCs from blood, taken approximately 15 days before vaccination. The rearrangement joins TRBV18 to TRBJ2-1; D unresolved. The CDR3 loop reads CASSPQLSSYNEQFF. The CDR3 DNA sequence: TGTGCCAGCTCACCACAGTTGTCCTCCTACAATGAGCAGTTCTTC.